This note documents a single T cell receptor (beta chain) sequence. RNA was extracted with the RNeasy kit, and a quantity of about 0.45 to 1 ug was reverse transcribed using random hexamers. Each CDR3 protein is one row after TCRdb ran MiXCR on the immunoSEQ multiplex PCR reads. The data show 120,000 or so distinct CDR3 sequences, with approximately 94% seen just once and about 0.098% held by the top ten. This CDR3 region has 15 residues. The V and J ends lost 4 bases and 4 bases, in that order; junction bases with no gene match: 6. CDR1 is MNHEY and CDR2 is SVGEGT in the germline V gene. This record comes from a study of CD8 T cells in Susac syndrome.

This receptor was taken from a human donor in good health. Material for sequencing was CD4+ T cells from PBMCs. The chain couples TRBV6-2 or TRBV6-3 to TRBJ2-2; TRBD1 matches 7 bases. DNA of the CDR3: TGTGCCAGCAGTTCCTGGACAGGAACCACCGGGGAGCTGTTTTTT. Translation gives CASSSWTGTTGELFF.